Shown below are 27 T cell receptor beta chains from a single sample sequenced in a study of PD-1 blockade in mismatch repair-deficient tumors. Profiled with immunoSEQ multiplex PCR; TCRdb holds only in-frame clones, not every one. This table has 40,000 to 65,000 clones, 65% to 85% appearing once. The sample was peripheral blood, taken 20 weeks after starting pembrolizumab. These receptors were taken from an adult with mismatch repair-deficient cancer.

V is TRBV7-2 and J is TRBJ2-3; no definite D call. The CDR3 is 13 residues long. Looked up from germline, CDR1 is SGHTA and CDR2 is FQGNSA. V was clipped by 5 bases and J by 4 bases, with 10 bases between them. CDR3 bases: TGTGCCAGCAGCCGCAATAAGGCAGATACGCAGTATTTT. It translates to CASSRNKADTQYF.

This rearrangement joins TRBV7-3 to TRBJ2-1; D is perhaps TRBD1 (5 bases). Trimming took off 6 bases at V and 0 bases at J, with 12 bases between the two ends. This CDR3 spans 15 amino acids. Germline CDR1 reads SGHTA; CDR2 reads FQGTGA. CDR3 residues: CASSSRQGSYNEQFF. CDR3 nucleotide sequence: TGTGCCAGCAGTAGCAGGCAGGGCTCCTACAATGAGCAGTTCTTC.

J is TRBJ2-1 and V is TRBV6-5; tentatively, D is TRBD2 (6 bases). The CDR3 has 16 amino acids. Trimming took off 3 bases at V and 0 bases at J, with 12 bases between the two ends. The V gene's germline CDR1 is MNHEY and CDR2 SVGAGI. CDR3 sequence: CASSYGIGGSYNEQFF. CDR3 nucleotides: TGTGCCAGCAGTTATGGTATCGGGGGCTCCTACAATGAGCAGTTCTTC.

This clone has more than one count but fewer than ten. The CDR3, as DNA: TGTGCCAGCAGCCTACAGATGGGACCTTACGAGCAGTACTTC. Its protein is CASSLQMGPYEQYF. The chain links TRBV11-2 to TRBJ2-7; D is perhaps TRBD1 or TRBD2 (5 bases each). This CDR3 contains 14 residues. Trimming took 5 bases from V and 4 from J, leaving 15 bases between them. Germline CDR1 SGHAT, CDR2 FQNNGV.

The V gene is TRBV19, the J gene TRBJ1-2, with TRBD1 identical over 7 bases. Germline CDR1 reads LNHDA; CDR2 reads SQIVND (reference sequence). The CDR3 is made up of 14 amino acids. Trimming took 7 bases from V and 1 from J; bases not matched to a gene: 6. CDR3 in amino acids: CASKVQGLNYGYTF. In nucleotides, the CDR3 is TGTGCCAGTAAAGTACAGGGGCTTAACTATGGCTACACCTTC.

V and J are TRBV29-1 and TRBJ2-2; D may be TRBD1 (5 bases). Germline V lookup: CDR1 SQVTM, CDR2 ANQGSEA. This CDR3 is built from 14 residues. V was trimmed by 6 bases and J by 2 bases, leaving 13 bases between them. CDR3 DNA sequence: TGCAGCGTCGCTCACAGGCCTAACACCGGGGAGCTGTTTTTT. It specifies CSVAHRPNTGELFF.

The chain joins TRBV6-5 to TRBJ2-2, with D maybe TRBD2 (5 bases). Germline V gives CDR1 MNHEY, CDR2 SVGAGI. Trimming shortened V by 4 bases and J by 4 bases, and 16 bases separated the two germline ends. This CDR3 region has 16 residues. The CDR3 region has the DNA TGTGCCAGCAGTTTCCGAGCGGAGTCGGGCACCGGGGAGCTGTTTTTT. This encodes CASSFRAESGTGELFF.

This chain connects TRBV5-1 to TRBJ2-7, with 7 bases identical to TRBD2. The J segment lost 4 bases and the V segment lost 5 bases, leaving 6 bases of the junction unmatched. CDR3 length: 13 residues. Per germline, CDR1 SGHRS and CDR2 YFSETQ. In DNA, the CDR3 is TGCGCCAGCAGGGGCGGGAGTGGGTACGAGCAGTACTTC. Protein product: CASRGGSGYEQYF.

The V call is TRBV5-4, the J call TRBJ2-7; 7 nucleotides line up with TRBD2. There are 15 residues in the CDR3. Germline V gene lookup returns CDR1 SGHNT and CDR2 YYREEE (reference sequence). Trimming took 7 bases from V and 2 from J; bases not matched to a gene: 12. The CDR3 sequence: CASVNYERDPYEQYF. DNA for the CDR3: TGTGCCAGCGTGAATTACGAGCGGGACCCCTACGAGCAGTACTTC. The full variable domain, its missing parts supplied by reference TRBV5-4 and TRBJ2-7, is ETGVTQSPTHLIKTRGQQVTLRCSSQSGHNTVSWYQQALGQGPQFIFQYYREEENGRGNFPPRFSGLQFPNYSSELNVNALELDDSALYLCASVNYERDPYEQYFGPGTRLTVT.

V gene TRBV30 combines with J gene TRBJ2-3; 7 bases are a match to TRBD2. The CDR3 has 13 amino acids. The V and J ends lost 0 bases and 8 bases, in that order; junction bases with no gene match: 5. CDR1 is GTSNPN, CDR2 SVGIG, per germline (reference sequence). The CDR3 here is CAWSVGLEITQYF. The CDR3 DNA reads TGTGCCTGGAGTGTAGGACTAGAAATTACGCAGTATTTT.

This clone was seen only a few times. The chain couples TRBV19 to TRBJ1-5; 7 positions match TRBD1. Trimming at V came to 7 bases and at J to 5 bases, leaving 14 bases not matched to a gene. CDR3 length: 16 residues. Germline V gene lookup returns CDR1 LNHDA and CDR2 SQIVND (reference sequence). The CDR3 DNA follows: TGTGCCAGTACTTCAATGACAGGGAACTGGGATCAGCCCCAGCATTTT. This gives the protein CASTSMTGNWDQPQHF.

V is TRBV7-9 and J is TRBJ1-3; 7 positions match TRBD1. Germline values: CDR1 SEHNR, CDR2 FQNEAQ (reference sequence). The CDR3 covers 14 residues. V shed 4 bases and J 4 bases; nucleotides not matched to a gene: 4. CDR3 sequence: CASSYTGVGNTIYF. In DNA form, the CDR3 reads TGTGCCAGCAGCTACACAGGGGTCGGAAACACCATATATTTT.

The rearrangement joins TRBV11-2 to TRBJ2-5; no firm D call. The CDR3 length is 14 residues. Trimming left V 6 bases short and J 5 bases short, with 16 bases between. Germline values: CDR1 SGHAT, CDR2 FQNNGV. The CDR3 region is CASSSSGTRETQYF. In nucleotides, the CDR3 is TGTGCCAGCAGTTCTTCAGGCACGCGGGAGACCCAGTACTTC.

The J gene is TRBJ2-7, the V gene TRBV20-1, with D uncertain. Germline CDR1 DFQATT, CDR2 SNEGSKA (reference sequence). This CDR3 is built from 11 residues. V lost 3 bases, J lost 4 bases, and 7 bases lay in between. The CDR3 sequence: CSARVGYEQYF. As DNA, the CDR3 is TGCAGTGCTAGGGTCGGATACGAGCAGTACTTC.

The rearrangement joins TRBV11-2 to TRBJ1-3; 8 nucleotides align to TRBD1. The CDR3 consists of 16 residues. V gave up 3 bases and J gave up 3 bases; unmatched junction bases: 7. Germline CDR1 SGHAT, CDR2 FQNNGV. The CDR3 loop reads CASSFAGGSIGNTIYF. The CDR3 nucleotides are TGTGCCAGCAGCTTTGCAGGGGGCTCGATTGGAAACACCATATATTTT.

The chain combines TRBV29-1 with TRBJ1-1; D is perhaps TRBD1 (5 bases). CDR1 and CDR2 from the germline V gene are SQVTM and ANQGSEA. The CDR3 is 13 amino acids. Trimming took 5 bases from V and 0 from J, leaving 10 bases between them. The CDR3 spells CSVPGHLNTEAFF. DNA for the CDR3: TGCAGCGTTCCTGGACACTTGAACACTGAAGCTTTCTTT.

CDR3 residues: CASAQEGASTEAFF. In DNA, the CDR3 is TGTGCCAGTGCACAAGAGGGGGCGTCGACTGAAGCTTTCTTT. The chain couples TRBV19 to TRBJ1-1; TRBD1 aligns across 7 bases. The CDR3 has 14 amino acids. Germline V gene sequence: CDR1 LNHDA, CDR2 SQIVND (reference sequence). V dropped 8 bases and J dropped 5; count of bases not matched to a gene: 11.

The chain's CDR3 is CASSPGTGLSGANVLTF. The CDR3, as DNA: TGTGCCAGCTCACCTGGGACAGGACTCTCTGGGGCCAACGTCCTGACTTTC. The chain carries TRBV18 and TRBJ2-6; 8 positions agree with TRBD1. Germline-derived CDR1 and CDR2 are KGHSH and LQKENI. Trimming took 3 bases from V and 0 from J; bases not matched to a gene: 4. The CDR3 spans 17 residues.

The chain combines TRBV5-5 with TRBJ2-3, with TRBD2 matching 7 bases. CDR1 is SGHKS and CDR2 is YYEKEE in the germline V gene (reference sequence). The trim removed 0 bases at V and 2 bases at J, leaving 9 bases unmatched. This CDR3 spans 17 amino acids. The CDR3 coding sequence is TGTGCCAGCAGCTTGGGGGTGACTAGCACTTTCACAGATACGCAGTATTTT. Amino acids: CASSLGVTSTFTDTQYF.

This sequence joins TRBV19 and TRBJ2-7, with TRBD1 matching 9 bases. This CDR3 contains 15 residues. Germline loops: CDR1 LNHDA, CDR2 SQIVND (reference sequence). The trim removed 9 bases at V and 0 bases at J, leaving 9 bases unmatched. Here the CDR3 DNA reads TGTGCCAGCTCATCAAGGACAGGGGACTCCTACGAGCAGTACTTC. Its translation: CASSSRTGDSYEQYF.

The chain couples TRBV19 to TRBJ2-7, with 8 bases aligning to TRBD2. The V and J ends lost 3 bases and 6 bases, in that order; junction bases with no gene match: 7. Germline values: CDR1 LNHDA, CDR2 SQIVND (reference sequence). This CDR3 region has 14 residues. The DNA of the CDR3 is TGTGCCAGTAGTATTCCCGGGACTAGTAGCGAGCAGTACTTC. As protein: CASSIPGTSSEQYF.

V and J are TRBV4-1 and TRBJ2-1; 9 nucleotides match TRBD1. Germline V gives CDR1 MGHRA, CDR2 YSYEKL. The CDR3 sequence is 17 residues long. The trim removed 0 bases at V and 1 base at J, leaving 4 bases unmatched. The chain's CDR3 is CASSQEFGTGSYNEQFF. The CDR3 region has the DNA TGCGCCAGCAGCCAAGAATTTGGGACAGGGTCCTACAATGAGCAGTTCTTC.

The V call is TRBV7-9, the J call TRBJ2-7, with TRBD2 matching 8 bases. The CDR3 has 16 amino acids. Germline CDR1 is SEHNR and CDR2 is FQNEAQ (reference sequence). Trimming removed 4 bases from V and 3 bases from J; junction bases left unmatched: 11. The chain's CDR3 is CASSSFTGGRYYEQYF. The CDR3 DNA reads as TGTGCCAGCAGCTCCTTTACGGGCGGGAGGTACTACGAGCAGTACTTC.

The chain combines TRBV5-5 with TRBJ2-6; no clear D gene. The ends were cut back, 6 bases at V and 0 bases at J, with 10 bases in the middle. The CDR3 spans 15 residues. Germline V lookup: CDR1 SGHKS, CDR2 YYEKEE (reference sequence). Written as DNA, the CDR3 is TGTGCCAGCAACCGAGAGAGCTCTGGGGCCAACGTCCTGACTTTC. The encoded protein is CASNRESSGANVLTF.

V gene TRBV4-1 combines with J gene TRBJ2-1, with unresolved D. Germline V gene lookup returns CDR1 MGHRA and CDR2 YSYEKL. The V end lost 3 bases, the J end lost 3 bases, and 15 bases lay between the germline ends. This CDR3 has 16 residues. CDR3 protein: CASSQVNMVSYNEQFF. The CDR3 region has the DNA TGCGCCAGCAGCCAGGTAAACATGGTAAGCTACAATGAGCAGTTCTTC.

The V call is TRBV7-9, the J call TRBJ2-7; TRBD2 is a possible D gene (6 bases). Germline loops: CDR1 SEHNR, CDR2 FQNEAQ (reference sequence). The germline V and J ends were trimmed by 2 bases and 0 bases, with 20 bases remaining between them. The CDR3 is 18 amino acids. The CDR3 nucleotides read TGTGCCAGCAGCTTATCTTCCGAAGGGACTGGAAGCTCCTACGAGCAGTACTTC. It yields the protein CASSLSSEGTGSSYEQYF.

The V call is TRBV7-7, the J call TRBJ2-1, with TRBD1 matching over 8 bases. The CDR3 covers 14 residues. Germline values: CDR1 SSHAT, CDR2 FNYEAQ (reference sequence). CDR3 sequence reads: CASAAGGMYNEQFF. The DNA for the CDR3 is TGTGCTAGCGCCGCAGGGGGCATGTACAATGAGCAGTTCTTC.